The next 20 T cell receptor beta chains were all read from a single sample in a study of regulatory T cells in long-lasting Graves disease. Libraries of TCR beta came from iRepertoire HTBI primers plus Arm-PCR of CDR3 regions. MiXCR, run by TCRdb on the multiplex PCR reads, gives a single entry per CDR3 protein. The repertoire holds about 620,000 distinct CDR3 sequences, with roughly 15% as singletons. Noted time point: newly diagnosed GD, antithyroid drugs for less than 3 months. Extracted RNA from PBMCs served as the source of the TCR library. Another study also made use of these data, one on T cells in Graves' hyperthyroidism and ophthalmopathy.

The sample here was peripheral blood mononuclear cells (PBMCs), taken at new diagnosis, from a patient treated with antithyroid drugs. Receptors were obtained from a woman in her 30s with Graves disease.

This clonotype was detected only a few times. The chain is built from TRBV20-1 and TRBJ2-7; D unclear. CDR3 length: 13 residues. V was trimmed by 0 bases and J by 2 bases, leaving 8 bases between them. Germline assignment: CDR1 DFQATT and CDR2 SNEGSKA (reference sequence). CDR3 DNA sequence: TGCAGTGCTAGAGACACAGCAGCCTACGAGCAGTACTTC. Amino acids: CSARDTAAYEQYF.

CDR3 DNA sequence: TGCGCCAGCAGCTTACAGGGGGACGACGAGCAGTACTTC. Amino acid sequence: CASSLQGDDEQYF. The chain joins TRBV5-1 to TRBJ2-7; 8 bases are shared with TRBD1. Germline trimming cut 2 bases from V and 5 bases from J; bases unmatched to any gene: 3. CDR3 length: 13 amino acids. The germline V gene has CDR1 SGHRS and CDR2 YFSETQ.

This clonotype was found many times. The genes are TRBV20-1 and TRBJ1-1; no clear D gene. Trimming pared 6 bases from V and 9 bases from J, leaving 17 bases between. CDR1 is DFQATT, CDR2 SNEGSKA, per germline (reference sequence). The length of the CDR3 is 12 residues. CDR3 residues: CSANMLEGKAFF. The CDR3 DNA is TGCAGTGCCAATATGCTAGAAGGTAAAGCTTTCTTT.

This clonotype was seen repeatedly, ten times or more. The chain links TRBV20-1 to TRBJ1-5, with a weak D call TRBD1 (6 bases). The CDR3 is made up of 14 amino acids. Per germline, CDR1 DFQATT and CDR2 SNEGSKA (reference sequence). Trimming took 3 bases from V and 3 from J, leaving 12 bases between them. The CDR3 loop is CSASAGGHNQPQHF. The DNA for the CDR3 is TGCAGTGCTAGCGCGGGGGGGCACAATCAGCCCCAGCATTTT.

This clonotype was detected many times. The chain links TRBV2 to TRBJ2-7; no reliable D call. Trimming stripped 4 bases from V and 7 bases from J, with 14 bases between. This CDR3 is built from 13 residues. Germline loops: CDR1 SNHLY, CDR2 FYNNEI. In nucleotides, the CDR3 is TGTGCCAGCAGTGGGAGATGGTATGGGGAGCAGTACTTC. Its translation: CASSGRWYGEQYF.

This clonotype was observed a handful of times. The V gene is TRBV9, the J gene TRBJ2-3, with 9 nucleotides matching TRBD2. V shed 0 bases, J shed 1 base, and the junction held 3 bases outside the gene matches. The CDR3 has 16 amino acids. Germline-derived CDR1 and CDR2 are SGDLS and YYNGEE. CDR3 region: CASSVEAGGGTDTQYF. In DNA, the CDR3 is TGTGCCAGCAGCGTAGAAGCGGGAGGAGGCACAGATACGCAGTATTTT.

This clonotype was recorded at least ten times. V usage is TRBV5-1 and J usage is TRBJ2-1, with 7 nucleotides matching TRBD2. Germline CDR1 and CDR2: SGHRS and YFSETQ. The CDR3 covers 16 residues. The J segment lost 3 bases and the V segment lost 2 bases, leaving 8 bases of the junction unmatched. Here the CDR3 reads CASSFAGLPSYNEQFF. For the CDR3, the DNA is TGCGCCAGCAGCTTTGCGGGACTACCGAGCTACAATGAGCAGTTCTTC.

There are a few counts of this clonotype. The V gene is TRBV20-1, the J gene TRBJ2-2; TRBD2 agrees at 8 bases. Losses at the gene ends were 6 bases for V and 3 bases for J; bases not matched to a gene: 3. Per germline, CDR1 DFQATT and CDR2 SNEGSKA (reference sequence). The CDR3 has 13 residues. The CDR3 DNA reads as TGCAGTGCATTAGCGGGATACACCGGGGAGCTGTTTTTT. This encodes CSALAGYTGELFF.

The CDR3 coding sequence is TGCAGTGTTACAGGGTCCCCGGGTTATGGCTACACCTTC. Its protein is CSVTGSPGYGYTF. The chain links TRBV20-1 to TRBJ1-2; D is possibly TRBD1 (6 bases). V lost 7 bases and J lost 5, with 17 bases in between. Germline CDR1 DFQATT, CDR2 SNEGSKA (reference sequence). The CDR3 extends over 13 amino acids.

The V and J genes are TRBV19 and TRBJ2-7, with TRBD1 identical over 7 bases. The germline V gene has CDR1 LNHDA and CDR2 SQIVND (reference sequence). Losses at the gene ends were 7 bases for V and 2 bases for J; bases not matched to a gene: 11. The CDR3 covers 15 residues. The CDR3 reads CASTGRQGGTYEQYF. CDR3 nucleotide sequence: TGTGCCAGTACCGGACGACAGGGTGGGACCTACGAGCAGTACTTC.

Only a few counts were recorded for this clonotype. This rearrangement joins TRBV14 to TRBJ1-2, with D tentatively TRBD1 (6 bases). Deletions cut 4 bases from V and 8 bases from J, with 17 bases between. This CDR3 is built from 14 residues. Looked up from germline, CDR1 is SGHDN and CDR2 is FVKESK. CDR3 amino acids: CASSPWGAFRGYTF. The CDR3 nucleotides read TGTGCCAGCAGCCCCTGGGGGGCTTTCAGAGGCTACACCTTC.

This clonotype turned up a few times. The chain links TRBV10-3 to TRBJ2-3; 7 nucleotides agree with TRBD1. The CDR3 is made up of 16 amino acids. V shed 5 bases and J 0 bases; nucleotides not matched to a gene: 8. Germline-derived CDR1 and CDR2 are ENHRY and SYGVKD. In DNA form, the CDR3 reads TGTGCCATCAGTCAAACAGGGGTCACTAGCACAGATACGCAGTATTTT. It encodes CAISQTGVTSTDTQYF.

This clonotype was seen repeatedly, ten times or more. The CDR3 DNA reads TGTGCCATCTGGGGCCATGGAAGCAATGAGCAGTTCTTC. Residues: CAIWGHGSNEQFF. V usage is TRBV28 and J usage is TRBJ2-1, with a tentative D call TRBD1 (5 bases). V gave up 10 bases and J gave up 6 bases, with 16 bases separating them. The CDR3 has 13 amino acids. Looked up from germline, CDR1 is MDHEN and CDR2 is SYDVKM.

This clonotype was picked up many times. DNA of the CDR3: TGCAGTGCTAGAGATGCAGGACAGGTCAATCAGCCCCAGCATTTT. It specifies CSARDAGQVNQPQHF. The rearrangement joins TRBV20-1 to TRBJ1-5; 7 positions agree with TRBD1. Germline assignment: CDR1 DFQATT and CDR2 SNEGSKA (reference sequence). The J segment lost 3 bases and the V segment lost 0 bases, leaving 5 bases of the junction unmatched. The CDR3 is 15 residues long.

The rearrangement uses TRBV19 and TRBJ2-1; perhaps D is TRBD1 or TRBD2 (5 bases each). V was trimmed by 2 bases and J by 4 bases, leaving 9 bases between them. Germline V lookup: CDR1 LNHDA, CDR2 SQIVND (reference sequence). CDR3 length: 14 residues. The CDR3 nucleotides are TGTGCCAGTAGTATACGGGGCACTTACAATGAGCAGTTCTTC. Protein product: CASSIRGTYNEQFF.

This clonotype showed up many times. The rearrangement links TRBV11-2 to TRBJ2-7; D is unclear. The length of the CDR3 is 16 residues. V lost 0 bases and J 2 bases, leaving 14 bases between the germline ends. In germline, CDR1 is SGHAT, CDR2 FQNNGV. The DNA for the CDR3 is TGTGCCAGCAGCTTAGAAATGGGGTTTGATACCTACGAGCAGTACTTC. Residues: CASSLEMGFDTYEQYF.

In its sample, this clonotype was seen a few times. The chain links TRBV9 to TRBJ2-3; 8 bases are a match to TRBD2. The CDR3 has 15 amino acids. V was pared by 0 bases and J by 3 bases, with 3 bases of the junction left unmatched. Per germline, CDR1 SGDLS and CDR2 YYNGEE. In nucleotides, the CDR3 is TGTGCCAGCAGCGTAGAGGGGACTAGGACAGATACGCAGTATTTT. Translating it yields CASSVEGTRTDTQYF.

This clonotype appeared many times. The J gene is TRBJ2-1, the V gene TRBV7-3; D perhaps matches TRBD2 (6 bases). V shed 0 bases and J shed 4 bases, with 13 bases lying between them. The CDR3 has 16 amino acids. Germline loops: CDR1 SGHTA, CDR2 FQGTGA. The CDR3 bases are TGTGCCAGCAGCTTAACCCCGGAGGGGCCGTACAATGAGCAGTTCTTC. It specifies CASSLTPEGPYNEQFF.

The chain couples TRBV24-1 to TRBJ1-2; D unclear. This CDR3 has 15 residues. CDR1 KGHDR and CDR2 SFDVKD come from the germline V gene. V gave up 1 base and J gave up 6 bases, with 14 bases separating them. For the CDR3, the DNA is TGTGCCACCAGTGATTTCAGGCTTGGATTCGATGGCTACACCTTC. Translated, it gives CATSDFRLGFDGYTF.

This clonotype was picked up a small number of times. The chain links TRBV10-3 to TRBJ2-7; 10 nucleotides agree with TRBD2. CDR1 ENHRY and CDR2 SYGVKD come from the germline V gene. Germline trimming cut 7 bases from V and 2 bases from J; bases unmatched to any gene: 11. This CDR3 has 16 residues. Here the CDR3 DNA reads TGTGCCATCAAAGGGACTAGCGATCCTGCTCCCTACGAGCAGTACTTC. This encodes CAIKGTSDPAPYEQYF.